Following are 11 T cell receptor beta chains from one sample sequenced in a study of T cell responses to AZD1222 COVID-19 vaccine. Assay used: immunoSEQ multiplex PCR; TCRdb lists only in-frame clones, some missing. Of 99,000 or so clones in the sample, approximately 88% were seen once. Here the sequenced sample was peripheral blood, taken on day 0 of AZD1222 vaccination. The receptors derive from an adult in good health.

The chain employs TRBV24-1 and TRBJ2-7; 9 positions agree with TRBD1. With V trimmed by 5 bases and J by 4 bases, 11 bases remained unmatched. This CDR3 contains 16 residues. The germline V gene encodes CDR1 KGHDR and CDR2 SFDVKD. This CDR3 is CATSAPSGQGLYEQYF. DNA of the CDR3: TGTGCCACCAGTGCACCCTCGGGACAGGGTTTGTACGAGCAGTACTTC.

This chain joins TRBV4-2 and TRBJ2-5; TRBD2 matches 10 bases. This CDR3 is 17 amino acids long. V shed 1 base and J 4 bases; nucleotides not matched to a gene: 9. CDR1 is LGHNA and CDR2 is YNFKEQ in the germline V gene. The CDR3 protein is CASSQGLGASGGETQYF. CDR3 nucleotides: TGTGCCAGCAGCCAAGGGTTGGGGGCTAGCGGGGGAGAGACCCAGTACTTC.

V and J are TRBV25-1 and TRBJ2-1; 10 positions agree with TRBD1. The CDR3 contains 17 residues. Germline V gene lookup returns CDR1 MGHDK and CDR2 SYGVNS. V shed 3 bases, J shed 9 bases, and the junction held 14 bases outside the gene matches. CDR3 amino acids: CASSDPSGQGNLGEQFF. The DNA for the CDR3 is TGTGCCAGCAGTGACCCTTCGGGACAGGGGAATTTAGGTGAGCAGTTCTTC.

Concerning this clone itself: One junction end disagrees with the germline gene, perhaps due to a read error. The chain has TRBV11-2 and TRBJ2-5, with unresolved D. The germline CDR1 and CDR2 sequences are SGHAT and FQNNGV. The CDR3 loop spans 10 amino acids. The CDR3 region has the DNA TGTGCCAGCAGCCTAGAGACCCAGTACTTC. Its translation is CASSLETQYF.

Written as DNA, the CDR3 is TGTGCCAGCACCTACCGACAGGGAGGTCAGCCCCAGCATTTT. This codes for CASTYRQGGQPQHF. The chain carries TRBV6-5 and TRBJ1-5; 7 bases are shared with TRBD1. The CDR3 sequence is 14 residues long. Germline V gene sequence: CDR1 MNHEY, CDR2 SVGAGI. V lost 7 bases, J lost 6 bases, and 9 bases stayed unmatched.

In DNA, the CDR3 is TGTGCCAGCAGTTACTCGGGAAGGGGCTCCTACGAGCAGTACTTC. It is translated as CASSYSGRGSYEQYF. The V call is TRBV6-5, the J call TRBJ2-7, with D possibly matching TRBD1 (5 bases). The germline V gene has CDR1 MNHEY and CDR2 SVGAGI. This CDR3 comprises 15 residues. V lost 0 bases and J lost 0, with 9 bases in between.

J is TRBJ2-7 and V is TRBV6-5; 10 nucleotides match TRBD1. The V gene's germline CDR1 is MNHEY and CDR2 SVGAGI. The CDR3 extends over 14 amino acids. The V segment lost 6 bases and the J segment 4 bases; nucleotides outside the gene matches: 6. The CDR3 region has the DNA TGTGCCAGCAGGAGACAGGGGGCACGGTACGAGCAGTACTTC. Protein: CASRRQGARYEQYF.

This clone has only one observation. This sequence joins TRBV7-6 and TRBJ2-1; 10 bases match TRBD2. Germline assignment: CDR1 SGHVS and CDR2 FNYEAQ. The CDR3 covers 15 residues. V gave up 2 bases and J gave up 4 bases; unmatched junction bases: 2. CDR3 in DNA: TGTGCCAGCAGCTTAAGGACTAGCGGTTACAATGAGCAGTTCTTC. Its translation is CASSLRTSGYNEQFF.

V and J are TRBV24-1 and TRBJ2-1, with 8 nucleotides matching TRBD2. J was trimmed by 9 bases and V by 4 bases; bases with no gene match: 10. Germline values: CDR1 KGHDR, CDR2 SFDVKD. The CDR3 runs 15 residues. The CDR3 reads CATSEWAGGEIEQFF. The CDR3 coding sequence is TGTGCCACCAGTGAGTGGGCGGGAGGAGAGATTGAGCAGTTCTTC.

Here the CDR3 reads CASSGQGDQPQHF. The CDR3 DNA reads TGTGCCAGCAGCGGACAGGGGGATCAGCCCCAGCATTTT. The chain recombines TRBV28 with TRBJ1-5; 10 bases fit TRBD1. This CDR3 has 13 residues. V gave up 6 bases and J gave up 5 bases; unmatched junction bases: 1. Germline CDR1 MDHEN, CDR2 SYDVKM.

In nucleotides, the CDR3 is TGTGCCAGCAGTTCATATCCCGGGAAGGGGGTCGGGGAGCTGTTTTTT. Translated: CASSSYPGKGVGELFF. The chain joins TRBV28 to TRBJ2-2, with TRBD1 as a possible D gene (6 bases). V dropped 4 bases and J dropped 7 bases, with 19 bases sitting between them. The length of the CDR3 is 16 residues. Per germline, CDR1 MDHEN and CDR2 SYDVKM.